What follows is one T cell receptor beta chain and its context. Its antigen is not identified. One end of the junction is discordant with germline, which a read error may explain. Per the study methods: The study's classifier, a distant-metastasis tool for papillary thyroid cancer, was built using CDR3 differences across clinicopathological groups. TCRdb used MiXCR to call clones anew from the PCR reads. TCRdb assigned the V and J calls; the authors' analysis was not used. In the table there are about 10,000 clones, roughly 30% of which are singletons. This CDR3 region has 17 residues. Per the germline V gene, CDR1 is MNHEY and CDR2 is SVGEGT. The sample originates from a study of metastatic and nonmetastatic thyroid tumors. Study-level background: Samples came from malignant and benign thyroid patients, and repertoires were compared across blood and tumor or nodule tissue. Study-wide points: Significantly higher TCR beta diversity was reportedly seen in malignant thyroid tumors than benign nodules, in blood and tumor.

Before thyroid surgery, none of the patients had received any treatment. What was sequenced was tumor tissue. J is TRBJ2-2 and V is TRBV6-2 or TRBV6-3; 8 positions agree with TRBD2. The TCR comes from a female donor with papillary thyroid cancer or a benign thyroid nodule (not recorded which). Some clones in this sample may be carry-over from other donors' samples. CDR3: CASSRPGGALNTVELFF. The DNA for the CDR3 is TGTGCCAGCAGTCGCCCGGGGGGGGCGCTGAACACCGTGGAGCTGTTTTTT.